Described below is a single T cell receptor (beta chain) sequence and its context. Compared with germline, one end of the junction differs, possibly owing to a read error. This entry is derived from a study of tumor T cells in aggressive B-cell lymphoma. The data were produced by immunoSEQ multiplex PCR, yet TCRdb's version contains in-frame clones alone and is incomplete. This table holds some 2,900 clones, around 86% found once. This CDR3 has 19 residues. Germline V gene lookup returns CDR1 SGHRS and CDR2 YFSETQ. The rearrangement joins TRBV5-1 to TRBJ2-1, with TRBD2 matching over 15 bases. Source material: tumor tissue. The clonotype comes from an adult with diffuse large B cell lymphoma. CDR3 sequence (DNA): TGCGCTAGCAGCTCCGGGACTAGCGGGAGGATAAGTACCTACAATGAGCAGTTCTTC. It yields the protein CASSSGTSGRISTYNEQFF.